This T cell receptor (beta chain) was sequenced in a study of T-cell reconstitution after alpha-beta-depleted transplantation in children. From germline, CDR1 is MNHNS and CDR2 SASEGT. The CDR3 has 16 residues. V was shortened by 5 bases and J by 0 bases, with 14 bases between the two germline ends. Unique molecular identifiers were incorporated during preparation of the TCRbeta library. MiXCR, run by TCRdb on the PCR reads, gives a single entry per CDR3 protein. This sample has approximately 350,000 distinct CDR3 sequences, with around 10% found just once. The J gene is TRBJ2-1, the V gene TRBV6-1, with D perhaps TRBD1 (5 bases). The TCR comes from a human donor who donated a stem cell graft to a child with acute lymphoblastic leukemia. Specimen: PBMCs from the stem cell graft donor, collected from the stem cell graft. CDR3 DNA sequence: TGTGCCAGCAGTCAACCCTACAGGAGCTCCTACAATGAGCAGTTCTTC. It codes for CASSQPYRSSYNEQFF.